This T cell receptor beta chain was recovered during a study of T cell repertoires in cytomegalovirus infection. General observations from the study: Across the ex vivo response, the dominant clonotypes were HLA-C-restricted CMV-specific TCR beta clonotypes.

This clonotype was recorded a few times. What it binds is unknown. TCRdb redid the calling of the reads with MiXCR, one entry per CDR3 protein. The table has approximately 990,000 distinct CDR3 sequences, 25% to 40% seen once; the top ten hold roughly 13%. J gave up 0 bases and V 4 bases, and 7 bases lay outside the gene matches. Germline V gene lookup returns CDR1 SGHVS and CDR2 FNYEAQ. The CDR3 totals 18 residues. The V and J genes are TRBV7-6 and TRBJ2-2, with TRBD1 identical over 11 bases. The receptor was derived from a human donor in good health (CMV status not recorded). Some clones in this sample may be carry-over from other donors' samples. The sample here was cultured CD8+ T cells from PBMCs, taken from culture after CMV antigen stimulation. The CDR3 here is CASSYTGTGGSNTGELFF. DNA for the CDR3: TGTGCCAGCAGCTATACCGGGACAGGGGGATCGAACACCGGGGAGCTGTTTTTT.